Listed below are T cell receptor beta chains from one sample, sequenced in a study of regulatory T cells in long-lasting Graves disease. TCRdb recomputed calls from the multiplex PCR reads with MiXCR, one row per CDR3 protein. The repertoire includes roughly 500,000 distinct CDR3 sequences, about 22% of them detected once, and roughly 7% sits in the top ten. The sample here was peripheral blood mononuclear cells (PBMCs), taken when the disease was refractory, from a patient treated with antithyroid drugs. The receptors come from a female donor with Graves disease. CDR3s include the opening cysteine and the closing phenylalanine or tryptophan. Fields, in order: clone size, D gene, J gene, V gene, CDR3 DNA, CDR3 protein. A D gene is named only where the DNA matches it firmly. The size field is filled for only some rows; it gives once, few, many or a size class.

many,TRBD1,TRBJ1-2,TRBV27,TGTGCCAGCAGTTTGTCGACAGGGTCCGGCTACACCTTC,CASSLSTGSGYTF
-,-,TRBJ2-7,TRBV3-1,TGTGCCAGCAGCCCAGTGTCGGGACGAGTTTACGAGCAGTACTTC,CASSPVSGRVYEQYF
many,-,TRBJ1-2,TRBV2,TGTGCCAGCAGTGATAATGCGGGCTATGGCTACACCTTC,CASSDNAGYGYTF
-,-,TRBJ1-4,TRBV4-2,TGTGCCAGCAGCCAAGATGGGCAGTCAACTAATGAAAAACTGTTTTTT,CASSQDGQSTNEKLFF
many,-,TRBJ1-1,TRBV7-2,TGTGCCAGCAGCTTACTCAGGGGCGCAGGTACTGAAGCTTTCTTT,CASSLLRGAGTEAFF
few,-,TRBJ2-5,TRBV14,TGTGCCAGCAGCCAGCTTCGCTGGGGTATGTCCCAGTACTTC,CASSQLRWGMSQYF
few,TRBD1,TRBJ2-7,TRBV5-1,TGCGCCAGCAGCTCGGAACAGGGGGCGTACGACGAGCAGTACTTC,CASSSEQGAYDEQYF
-,-,TRBJ1-3,TRBV14,TGTGCCAGCAGCCAGGGTGCTGGAAACACCATATATTTT,CASSQGAGNTIYF
-,TRBD2,TRBJ2-1,TRBV7-2,TGTGCCAGCAGCTCCATAGCGGGAGCCTACAATGAGCAGTTCTTC,CASSSIAGAYNEQFF
few,-,TRBJ2-5,TRBV18,TGTGCCAGCTCACCCCAGGGCGCCAGGGAAGAGACCCAGTACTTC,CASSPQGAREETQYF
-,-,TRBJ1-1,TRBV29-1,TGCAGCGTACATACGCGACAGACTTTAGAAGCTTTCTTT,CSVHTRQTLEAFF
-,-,TRBJ1-2,TRBV20-1,TGCAGTGCTTCAGGAAGCGGCTACACCTTC,CSASGSGYTF
-,TRBD2,TRBJ2-5,TRBV7-9,TGTGCCAGCAGCTTCGGACTAGCGGGAGTCGCAGAGACCCAGTACTTC,CASSFGLAGVAETQYF
-,-,TRBJ2-7,TRBV12-3/TRBV12-4,TGTGCCAGCAGTTTAGTTGATCTCTACGAGCAGTACTTC,CASSLVDLYEQYF
many,TRBD1,TRBJ2-7,TRBV7-9,TGTGCCAGCAGCCCCGGACAGGGGTTGGACGAGCAGTACTTC,CASSPGQGLDEQYF
many,-,TRBJ1-6,TRBV6-2/TRBV6-3,TGTGCCAGCAGTTATGGGCACGGGAATAATTCACCCCTCCACTTT,CASSYGHGNNSPLHF
many,-,TRBJ2-2,TRBV28,TGTGCCACCGTGGGTAACGAGAACACCGGGGAGCTGTTTTTT,CATVGNENTGELFF
many,-,TRBJ1-5,TRBV28,TGTGCCAGCAGACCACAGGGACTAGGGCCCCAGCATTTT,CASRPQGLGPQHF
many,-,TRBJ1-2,TRBV7-2,TGTGCCAGCAGCCCCGGACCTAATATTAACTATGGCTACACCTTC,CASSPGPNINYGYTF
many,TRBD2,TRBJ2-2,TRBV5-1,TGCGCCAGCAGCCGCACGACTAGCGGAAACACCGGGGAGCTGTTTTTT,CASSRTTSGNTGELFF
many,TRBD2,TRBJ2-5,TRBV20-1,TGCAGTGCTAGGCGAGGACTAGCGGGAACGTACCAAGAGACCCAGTACTTC,CSARRGLAGTYQETQYF
-,TRBD2,TRBJ2-7,TRBV7-6,TGTGCCAGCAGCGGACTAGCGGCAGGGAGCGCCTACGAGCAGTACTTC,CASSGLAAGSAYEQYF
few,TRBD1,TRBJ2-7,TRBV3-1,TGTGCCAGCAGATTAAGGACAGGCTCCTACGAGCAGTACTTC,CASRLRTGSYEQYF
-,TRBD1,TRBJ2-7,TRBV5-1,TGCGCCAGCAGCTTGGGCGGGGACAGGCCCAAGCAGTACTTC,CASSLGGDRPKQYF
-,-,TRBJ1-4,TRBV27,TGTGCCAGCAGTCCTCGAGACGATTGGGATGAAAAACTGTTTTTT,CASSPRDDWDEKLFF
-,-,TRBJ2-2,TRBV29-1,TGCAGCGTTGATAAGGGATATAACACCGGGGAGCTGTTTTTT,CSVDKGYNTGELFF
many,TRBD1,TRBJ2-2,TRBV7-2,TGTGCCAGCAGCCCCGAGGGGACAGGGTTTGCCGGGGAGCTGTTTTTT,CASSPEGTGFAGELFF
many,-,TRBJ1-4,TRBV28,TGTGCCAGCAGTTTACCCGACAGCTTTAATGAAAAACTGTTTTTT,CASSLPDSFNEKLFF
-,TRBD1,TRBJ2-6,TRBV6-1,TGTGCCAGTGGATATGGGACAGGGAGTAGGGAGCACTCTGGGGCCAACGTCCTGACTTTC,CASGYGTGSREHSGANVLTF